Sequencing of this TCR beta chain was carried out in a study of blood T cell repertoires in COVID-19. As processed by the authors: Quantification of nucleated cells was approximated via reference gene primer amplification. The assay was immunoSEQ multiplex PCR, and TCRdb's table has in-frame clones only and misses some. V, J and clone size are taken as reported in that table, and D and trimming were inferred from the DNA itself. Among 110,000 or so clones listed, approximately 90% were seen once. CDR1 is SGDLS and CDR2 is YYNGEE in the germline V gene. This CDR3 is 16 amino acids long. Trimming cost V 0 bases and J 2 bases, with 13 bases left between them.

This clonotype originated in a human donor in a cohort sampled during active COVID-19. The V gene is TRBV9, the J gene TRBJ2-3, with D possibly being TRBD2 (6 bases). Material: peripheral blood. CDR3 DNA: TGTGCCAGCAGCGTAGGAGCCGGGACTCCCACAGATACGCAGTATTTT. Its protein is CASSVGAGTPTDTQYF. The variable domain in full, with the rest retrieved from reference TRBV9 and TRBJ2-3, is DSGVTQTPKHLITATGQRVTLRCSPRSGDLSVYWYQQSLDQGLQFLIQYYNGEERAKGNILERFSAQQFPDLHSELNLSSLELGDSALYFCASSVGAGTPTDTQYFGPGTRLTVL.